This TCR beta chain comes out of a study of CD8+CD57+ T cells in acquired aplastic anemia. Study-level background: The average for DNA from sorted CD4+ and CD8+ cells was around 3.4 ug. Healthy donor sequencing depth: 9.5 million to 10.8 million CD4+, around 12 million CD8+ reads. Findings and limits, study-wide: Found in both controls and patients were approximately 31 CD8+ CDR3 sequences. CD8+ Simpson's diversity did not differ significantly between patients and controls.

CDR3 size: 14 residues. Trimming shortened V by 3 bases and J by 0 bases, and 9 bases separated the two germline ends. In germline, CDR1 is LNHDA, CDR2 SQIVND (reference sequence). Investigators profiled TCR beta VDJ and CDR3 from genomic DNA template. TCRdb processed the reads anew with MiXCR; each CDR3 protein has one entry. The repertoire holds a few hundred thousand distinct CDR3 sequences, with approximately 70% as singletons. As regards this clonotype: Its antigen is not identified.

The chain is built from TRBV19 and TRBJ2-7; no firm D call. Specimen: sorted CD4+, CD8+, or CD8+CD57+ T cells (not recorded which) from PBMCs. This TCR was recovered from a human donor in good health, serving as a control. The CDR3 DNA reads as TGTGCCAGTAGTATTGCCGATTTCTCCTACGAGCAGTACTTC. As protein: CASSIADFSYEQYF.